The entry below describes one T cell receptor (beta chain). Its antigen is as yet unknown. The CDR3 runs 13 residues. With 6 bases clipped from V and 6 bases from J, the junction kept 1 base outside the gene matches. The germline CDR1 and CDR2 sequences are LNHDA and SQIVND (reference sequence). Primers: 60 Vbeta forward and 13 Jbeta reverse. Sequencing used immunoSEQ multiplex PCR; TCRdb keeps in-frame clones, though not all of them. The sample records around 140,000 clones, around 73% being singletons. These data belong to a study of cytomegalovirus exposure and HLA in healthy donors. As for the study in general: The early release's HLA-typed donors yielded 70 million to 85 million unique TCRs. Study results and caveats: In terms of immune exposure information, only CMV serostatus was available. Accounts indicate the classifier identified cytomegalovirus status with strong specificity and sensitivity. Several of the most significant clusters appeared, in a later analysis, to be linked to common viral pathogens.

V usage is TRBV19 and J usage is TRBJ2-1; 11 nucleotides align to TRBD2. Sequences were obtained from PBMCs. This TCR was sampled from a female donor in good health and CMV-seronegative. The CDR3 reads CASRLAGGNEQFF. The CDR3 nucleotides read TGTGCCAGTAGGCTAGCGGGAGGCAATGAGCAGTTCTTC.